This T cell receptor beta chain comes out of a study of blood T cell repertoires in COVID-19. The CDR3 extends over 13 amino acids. Germline-derived CDR1 and CDR2 are LGHDT and YNNKEL (reference sequence). Trimming removed 4 bases at V and 8 bases at J, with 11 bases between. Measured with immunoSEQ multiplex PCR; TCRdb has only the in-frame clones, and not every one. The sample includes around 82,000 clones, 85% seen only once; the top ten take roughly 9.6%. The sequence derives from a middle-aged man with COVID-19, enrolled during active disease. The specimen was peripheral blood. The V gene is TRBV3-1 (or the pseudogene TRBV3-2), the J gene TRBJ1-4, with D tentatively TRBD1 (6 bases). CDR3 nucleotides: TGTGCCAGCAGCCCCCGGACAGCGGAAAAACTGTTTTTT. It codes for CASSPRTAEKLFF.